This section outlines one T cell receptor (beta chain) sequence together with its context. The antigen remains undetermined. The data stem from a study of T cell responses to AZD1222 COVID-19 vaccine. Sequenced by immunoSEQ multiplex PCR; TCRdb stores in-frame clones only, minus some. The data hold about 160,000 clones, with about 92% observed a single time. V lost 3 bases and J lost 3, with 9 bases in between. The CDR3 length is 13 residues. Germline CDR1 LNHDA, CDR2 SQIVND (reference sequence). Findings and limits, study-wide: It was only a handful of AZD1222 recipients who were seropositive at baseline. White British people made up most donors, females outnumbered males, and clonal diversity was possibly underestimated.

The specimen was peripheral blood, collected 28 days after the second AZD1222 dose. V is TRBV19 and J is TRBJ2-7, with D possibly matching TRBD1 (5 bases). The receptor was isolated from an adult who received the AZD1222 COVID-19 vaccine. The CDR3 nucleotides read TGTGCCAGTAGTATGGCAACAGGCTACGAGCAGTACTTC. This encodes CASSMATGYEQYF. Looking up the rest from reference TRBV19 and TRBJ2-7 gives the full variable domain: DGGITQSPKYLFRKEGQNVTLSCEQNLNHDAMYWYRQDPGQGLRLIYYSQIVNDFQKGDIAEGYSVSREKKESFPLTVTSAQKNPTAFYLCASSMATGYEQYFGPGTRLTVT.